The 10 T cell receptor beta chains below were found in one sample sequenced in a study of shared clonotypes between healthy human individuals. Libraries were prepared by immunoSEQ multiplex PCR; TCRdb keeps only in-frame clonotypes and omits some of them. The sample lists about 680,000 clones, around three quarters occurring once. Sample: memory CD4+ T cells sorted from blood. Documented subset: CD45RA-negative fraction. The receptors were sampled from a woman aged 25-40 years in good health.

J is TRBJ2-7 and V is TRBV29-1, with a tentative D call TRBD2 (7 bases). The length of the CDR3 is 12 residues. Trimming pared 7 bases from V and 4 bases from J, leaving 14 bases between. CDR1 SQVTM and CDR2 ANQGSEA come from the germline V gene. CDR3 protein: CSAAGAGYEQYF. The CDR3 DNA is TGCAGCGCTGCGGGGGCGGGTTACGAGCAGTACTTC.

This clone was seen just once. The same CDR3 can be traced to other DNA sequences in this sample. The V call is TRBV19, the J call TRBJ1-1; 7 bases fit TRBD1. CDR3 size: 14 residues. CDR1 is LNHDA and CDR2 is SQIVND in the germline V gene (reference sequence). The ends lost 5 bases at V and 0 bases at J; junction bases unmatched: 3. The CDR3 DNA follows: TGTGCCAGTAGTTTAGGGACAGTGAACACTGAAGCTTTCTTT. It encodes CASSLGTVNTEAFF.

The V gene is TRBV5-8, the J gene TRBJ1-1; a possible D gene is TRBD1 (6 bases). There are 13 residues in the CDR3. V was shortened by 2 bases and J by 8 bases, with 13 bases between the two germline ends. In germline, CDR1 is SGHTS, CDR2 YDEGEE. The CDR3 region is CASSFGQFTEAFF. CDR3 sequence (DNA): TGTGCCAGCAGCTTCGGACAGTTTACAGAAGCTTTCTTT.

In DNA form, the CDR3 reads TGTGCCAGCAGCTCCGGGACCCTTGGATTGGTGGCTTTCTTT. Its protein product is CASSSGTLGLVAFF. V is TRBV5-8 and J is TRBJ1-1; a possible D gene is TRBD1 (5 bases). The ends were cut back, 3 bases at V and 11 bases at J, with 20 bases in the middle. CDR1 SGHTS and CDR2 YDEGEE come from the germline V gene. This CDR3 is 14 amino acids long.

This clone was seen only once. J is TRBJ2-7 and V is TRBV2; D might be TRBD1 (5 bases). V was cut by 5 bases and J by 5 bases, with 10 bases left in between. The CDR3 covers 12 residues. CDR1 is SNHLY and CDR2 is FYNNEI in the germline V gene. The CDR3 sequence is CASSRRVHEQYF. The CDR3 DNA reads TGTGCCAGCAGTCGCAGGGTCCACGAGCAGTACTTC.

The rearrangement links TRBV5-6 to TRBJ2-1; 11 bases match TRBD2. Looked up from germline, CDR1 is SGHDT and CDR2 is YYEEEE. J lost 6 bases, V lost 0 bases, and 2 bases had no gene match. The CDR3 is 15 residues long. DNA of the CDR3: TGTGCCAGCAGCTTGGTTAGCGGGAGGGCCAATGAGCAGTTCTTC. The encoded protein is CASSLVSGRANEQFF.

In regard to this clone: Sequence at one end of the junction differs from germline and may be a read error. V and J are TRBV5-1 and TRBJ2-7; 10 nucleotides agree with TRBD2. The CDR3 has 15 amino acids. Germline loops: CDR1 SGHRS, CDR2 YFSETQ. For the CDR3, the DNA is TGCGCCAGCAGCCTTAGCGGGAGGCCCTCCGACGAGCAGTACTTC. It codes for CASSLSGRPSDEQYF.

The chain joins TRBV9 to TRBJ2-3, with TRBD2 as a possible D gene (5 bases). The ends were cut back, 8 bases at V and 0 bases at J, with 16 bases in the middle. CDR1 is SGDLS and CDR2 is YYNGEE in the germline V gene. CDR3 length: 15 amino acids. The CDR3 loop is CASGFTGSSTDTQYF. The CDR3 bases are TGTGCCAGTGGTTTTACGGGGTCTAGCACAGATACGCAGTATTTT.

The V call is TRBV28, the J call TRBJ1-2; TRBD1 aligns across 9 bases. The V gene end was trimmed by 2 bases and the J gene end by 4 bases; junction bases not matched to a gene: 11. Germline V gene sequence: CDR1 MDHEN, CDR2 SYDVKM. This CDR3 is 17 amino acids long. The CDR3 reads CASSLEKAGQGPYGYTF. DNA for the CDR3: TGTGCCAGCAGTTTAGAAAAAGCGGGACAGGGTCCCTATGGCTACACCTTC.

This clone was recorded only once. The chain employs TRBV19 and TRBJ1-2, with D perhaps matching TRBD1 (6 bases). Germline V gene sequence: CDR1 LNHDA, CDR2 SQIVND (reference sequence). This CDR3 has 15 residues. V was cut by 3 bases and J by 7 bases, with 18 bases left in between. CDR3 sequence: CASSILTGNIGGYTF. CDR3 in DNA: TGTGCCAGTAGTATTCTCACAGGGAACATTGGTGGCTACACCTTC.